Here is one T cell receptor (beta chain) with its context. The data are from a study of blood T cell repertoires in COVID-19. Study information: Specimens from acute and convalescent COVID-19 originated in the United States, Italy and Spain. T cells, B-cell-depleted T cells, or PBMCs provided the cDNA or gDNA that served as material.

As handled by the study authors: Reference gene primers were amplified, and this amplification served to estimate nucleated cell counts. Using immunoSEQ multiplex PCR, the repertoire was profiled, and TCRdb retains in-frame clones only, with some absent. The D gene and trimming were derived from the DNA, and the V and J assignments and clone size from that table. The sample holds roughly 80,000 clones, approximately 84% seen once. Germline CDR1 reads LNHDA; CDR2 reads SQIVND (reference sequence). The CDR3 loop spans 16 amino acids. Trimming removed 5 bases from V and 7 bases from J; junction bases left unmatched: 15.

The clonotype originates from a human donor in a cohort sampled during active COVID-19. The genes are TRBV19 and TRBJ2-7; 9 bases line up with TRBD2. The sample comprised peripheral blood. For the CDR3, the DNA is TGTGCCAGTAGTTCCCGCGGGGGGGCCCGCCGGGGTGAGCAGTACTTC. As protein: CASSSRGGARRGEQYF.